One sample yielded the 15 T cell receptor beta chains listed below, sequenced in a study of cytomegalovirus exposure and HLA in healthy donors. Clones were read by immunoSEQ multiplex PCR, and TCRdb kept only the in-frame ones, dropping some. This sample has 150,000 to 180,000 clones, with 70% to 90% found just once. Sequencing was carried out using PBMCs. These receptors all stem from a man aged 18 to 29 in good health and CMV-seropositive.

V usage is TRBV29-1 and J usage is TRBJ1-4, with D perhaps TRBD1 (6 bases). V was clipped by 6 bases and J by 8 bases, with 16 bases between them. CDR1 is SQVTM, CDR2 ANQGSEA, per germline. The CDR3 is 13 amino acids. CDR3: CSVHEGGREKLFF. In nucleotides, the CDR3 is TGCAGCGTCCACGAGGGGGGGCGGGAAAAACTGTTTTTT. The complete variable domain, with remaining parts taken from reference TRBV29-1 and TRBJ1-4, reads SAVISQKPSRDICQRGTSLTIQCQVDSQVTMMFWYRQQPGQSLTLIATANQGSEATYESGFVIDKFPISRPNLTFSTLTVSNMSPEDSSIYLCSVHEGGREKLFFGSGTQLSVL.

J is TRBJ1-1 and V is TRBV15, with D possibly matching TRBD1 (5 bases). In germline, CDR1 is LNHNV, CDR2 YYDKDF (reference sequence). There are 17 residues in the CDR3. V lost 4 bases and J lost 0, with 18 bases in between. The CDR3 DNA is TGTGCCACCAGCAAAGGAACAGGAATTGGTGTGAACACTGAAGCTTTCTTT. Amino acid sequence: CATSKGTGIGVNTEAFF.

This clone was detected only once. The CDR3 region has the DNA TGCGCCAGCAGCCGCCCCACAGGGGGGAACACTGAAGCTTTCTTT. Its protein is CASSRPTGGNTEAFF. This chain connects TRBV4-1 to TRBJ1-1; 8 bases line up with TRBD1. The CDR3 extends over 15 amino acids. Trimming cost V 4 bases and J 1 base; bases outside gene matches: 5. Germline V gene data show CDR1 as MGHRA and CDR2 as YSYEKL.

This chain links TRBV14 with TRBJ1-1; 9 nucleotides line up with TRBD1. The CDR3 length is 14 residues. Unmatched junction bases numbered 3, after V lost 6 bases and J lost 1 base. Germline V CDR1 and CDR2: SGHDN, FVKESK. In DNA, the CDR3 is TGTGCCAGCAGTCCACAGGGGGCGAACACTGAAGCTTTCTTT. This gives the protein CASSPQGANTEAFF.

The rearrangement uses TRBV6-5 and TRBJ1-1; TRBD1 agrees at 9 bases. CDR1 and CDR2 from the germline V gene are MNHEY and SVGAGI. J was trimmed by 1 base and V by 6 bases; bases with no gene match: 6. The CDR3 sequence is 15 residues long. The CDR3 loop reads CASRRDRVSNTEAFF. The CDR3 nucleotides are TGTGCCAGCAGGCGGGACAGGGTTTCGAACACTGAAGCTTTCTTT.

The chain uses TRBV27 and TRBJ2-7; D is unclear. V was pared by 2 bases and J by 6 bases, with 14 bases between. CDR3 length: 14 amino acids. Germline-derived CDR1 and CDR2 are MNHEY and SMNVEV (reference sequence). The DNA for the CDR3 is TGTGCCAGCAGTTTAAGCCCCCGCGCAGGCGAGCAGTACTTC. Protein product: CASSLSPRAGEQYF.

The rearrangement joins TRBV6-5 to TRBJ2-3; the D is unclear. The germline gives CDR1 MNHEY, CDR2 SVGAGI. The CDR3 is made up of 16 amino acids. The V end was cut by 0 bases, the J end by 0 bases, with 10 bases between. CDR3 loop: CASSYSPQPSTDTQYF. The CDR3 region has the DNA TGTGCCAGCAGTTACTCCCCACAGCCGAGCACAGATACGCAGTATTTT.

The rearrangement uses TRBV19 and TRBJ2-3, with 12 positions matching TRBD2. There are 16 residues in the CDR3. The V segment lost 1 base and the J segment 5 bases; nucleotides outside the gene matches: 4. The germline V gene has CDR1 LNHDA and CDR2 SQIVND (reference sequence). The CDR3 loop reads CASSIGLAGAGDTQYF. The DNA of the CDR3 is TGTGCCAGTAGTATAGGACTAGCGGGAGCTGGAGATACGCAGTATTTT.

CDR3 protein: CASSGDSGASTDTQYF. The CDR3 DNA is TGTGCCAGCAGCGGGGATAGCGGGGCCAGCACAGATACGCAGTATTTT. The V gene is TRBV9, the J gene TRBJ2-3; the match to TRBD2 covers 8 bases. Trimming took 3 bases from V and 0 from J; bases not matched to a gene: 6. CDR3 length: 16 amino acids. The germline V gene encodes CDR1 SGDLS and CDR2 YYNGEE.

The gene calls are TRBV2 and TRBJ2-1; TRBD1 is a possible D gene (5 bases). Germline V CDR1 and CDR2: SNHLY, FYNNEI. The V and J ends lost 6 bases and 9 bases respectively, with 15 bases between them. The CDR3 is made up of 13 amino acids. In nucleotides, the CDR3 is TGTGCCAGCAGGGCATCTTGGGGCGGTGAGCAGTTCTTC. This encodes CASRASWGGEQFF.

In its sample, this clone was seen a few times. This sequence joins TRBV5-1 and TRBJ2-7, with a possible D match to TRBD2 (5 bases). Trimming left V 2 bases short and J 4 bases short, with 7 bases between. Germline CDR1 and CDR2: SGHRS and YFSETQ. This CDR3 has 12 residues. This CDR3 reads CASSLRGYEQYF. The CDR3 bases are TGCGCCAGCAGCTTACGAGGGTACGAGCAGTACTTC.

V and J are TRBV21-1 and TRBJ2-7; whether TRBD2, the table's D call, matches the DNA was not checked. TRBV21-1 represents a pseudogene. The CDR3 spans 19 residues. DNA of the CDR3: TGTGCCAGCAGCAAAGTCCCGGGAGGAGGACTAGCGGACTCCTACGAGCAGTACTTC. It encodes CASSKVPGGGLADSYEQYF.

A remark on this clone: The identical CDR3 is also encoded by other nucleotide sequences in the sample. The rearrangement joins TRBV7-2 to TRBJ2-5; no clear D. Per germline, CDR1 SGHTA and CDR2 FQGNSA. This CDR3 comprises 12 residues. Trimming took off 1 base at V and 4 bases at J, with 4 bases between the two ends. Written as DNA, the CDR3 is TGTGCCAGCAGCTTAGATCGAGAGACCCAGTACTTC. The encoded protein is CASSLDRETQYF.

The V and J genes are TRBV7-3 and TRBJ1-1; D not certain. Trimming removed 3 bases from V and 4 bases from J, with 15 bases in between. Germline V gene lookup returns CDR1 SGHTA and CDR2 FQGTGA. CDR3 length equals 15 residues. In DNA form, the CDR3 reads TGTGCCAGCAGCTTTAATAACGCGGGGTTCACTGAAGCTTTCTTT. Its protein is CASSFNNAGFTEAFF.

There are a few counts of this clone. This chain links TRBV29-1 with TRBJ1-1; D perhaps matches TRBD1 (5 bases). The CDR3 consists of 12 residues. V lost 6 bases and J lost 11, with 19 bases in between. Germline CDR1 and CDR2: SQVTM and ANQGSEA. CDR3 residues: CSVLSAGTRAFF. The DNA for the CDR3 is TGCAGCGTCCTGTCCGCCGGGACTCGGGCTTTCTTT.